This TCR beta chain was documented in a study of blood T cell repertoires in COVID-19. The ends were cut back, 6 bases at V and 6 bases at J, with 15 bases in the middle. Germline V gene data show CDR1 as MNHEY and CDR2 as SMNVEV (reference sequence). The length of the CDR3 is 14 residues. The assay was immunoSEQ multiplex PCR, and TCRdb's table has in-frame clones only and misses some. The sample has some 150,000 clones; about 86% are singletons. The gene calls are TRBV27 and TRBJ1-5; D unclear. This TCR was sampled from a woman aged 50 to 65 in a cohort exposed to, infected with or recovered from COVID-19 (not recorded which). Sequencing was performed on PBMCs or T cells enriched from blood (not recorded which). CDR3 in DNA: TGTGCCAGCAGAGGAGTCAGCTCGGGTCAGCCCCAGCATTTT. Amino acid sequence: CASRGVSSGQPQHF.